The entry below gives a single T cell receptor beta chain sequence along with its context. This CDR3 is 15 amino acids long. CDR1 and CDR2 (germline): DFQATT, SNEGSKA (reference sequence). The V and J ends lost 4 bases and 10 bases, in that order; junction bases with no gene match: 13. The data were obtained in a study of identical twins. MiXCR, applied by TCRdb to the 5' RACE reads, yields one record per CDR3 protein. The table shows 450,000 to 500,000 distinct CDR3 sequences, with 14% occurring only once. This sample also appeared in a second study, on yellow fever vaccine responses in identical twins.

Sequencing used CD4+ T cells sorted from blood. The source of this sequence is a woman younger than 35 in good health. The chain recombines TRBV20-1 with TRBJ2-1; TRBD2 agrees at 10 bases. Here the CDR3 DNA reads TGCAGTGCTAACCCTCCTAGCGGGAGCTTCGGAGAGCAGTTCTTC. Amino acid sequence: CSANPPSGSFGEQFF.